These 14 T cell receptor beta chains originate from one sample sequenced in a study of cytomegalovirus exposure and HLA in healthy donors. Researchers ran the PCR with 60 Vbeta and 13 Jbeta primers. Measured with immunoSEQ multiplex PCR; TCRdb has only the in-frame clones, and not every one. This repertoire shows fewer than 250,000 clones, roughly 81% found once; its top ten account for about 3.1%. Sequenced input: PBMCs. These receptor sequences come from a woman in her twenties or thirties in good health and CMV-seropositive.

The rearrangement links TRBV21-1 to TRBJ2-7; TRBD1, the table's D call, lacks a check against the DNA. TRBV21-1 has pseudogene status. This CDR3 has 16 residues. The CDR3: CASSKGPTGNSDEQYF. The CDR3 nucleotides are TGTGCCAGCAGCAAAGGACCGACAGGGAACAGCGACGAGCAGTACTTC.

This chain joins TRBV28 and TRBJ2-3, with 10 bases aligning to TRBD2. CDR1 is MDHEN, CDR2 SYDVKM, per germline. There are 20 residues in the CDR3. V shed 2 bases and J 5 bases; nucleotides not matched to a gene: 19. In nucleotides, the CDR3 is TGTGCCAGCAGTTTAGTAGGGGTAGGGCTAGCGGGAGCTGCACAAGATACGCAGTATTTT. Translated, it gives CASSLVGVGLAGAAQDTQYF.

This clone was picked up a small number of times. This chain uses TRBV19 with TRBJ2-1; perhaps TRBD1 as D (6 bases). This CDR3 comprises 13 residues. V gave up 4 bases and J gave up 5 bases, with 9 bases separating them. Germline V gene data show CDR1 as LNHDA and CDR2 as SQIVND (reference sequence). The CDR3 sequence: CASSSQGNNEQFF. The CDR3 nucleotides are TGTGCCAGTAGTAGCCAGGGGAACAATGAGCAGTTCTTC.

This clone appeared a single time. The chain employs TRBV6-1 and TRBJ2-2; 10 bases map to TRBD2. Germline trimming cut 2 bases from V and 4 bases from J; bases unmatched to any gene: 1. The germline V gene has CDR1 MNHNS and CDR2 SASEGT. The CDR3 extends over 15 amino acids. CDR3 sequence: CASSELAGVTGELFF. The CDR3 DNA follows: TGTGCCAGCAGTGAACTAGCGGGAGTCACCGGGGAGCTGTTTTTT.

In this sample, this clone turned up a few times. The genes are TRBV2 and TRBJ2-1, with a possible D match to TRBD2 (5 bases). The germline gives CDR1 SNHLY, CDR2 FYNNEI. Trimming shortened V by 8 bases and J by 12 bases, and 23 bases separated the two germline ends. The CDR3 consists of 14 residues. CDR3: CASGVRKAGLVQFF. Here the CDR3 DNA reads TGTGCCAGCGGCGTCCGGAAGGCAGGACTGGTGCAGTTCTTC.

The CDR3 region is CASSGRTWDEQYF. Here the CDR3 DNA reads TGTGCCAGCAGTGGGAGGACGTGGGACGAGCAGTACTTC. The chain uses TRBV6-1 and TRBJ2-7; D is possibly TRBD2 (5 bases). The V end was cut by 4 bases, the J end by 5 bases, with 12 bases between. The CDR3 contains 13 residues. The germline CDR1 and CDR2 sequences are MNHNS and SASEGT.

The chain employs TRBV6-5 and TRBJ1-1; D call uncertain. The germline CDR1 and CDR2 sequences are MNHEY and SVGAGI. This CDR3 has 14 residues. Trimming removed 6 bases at V and 8 bases at J, with 19 bases between. Here the CDR3 DNA reads TGTGCCAGCAGCCCAACACCTGGCAGGAACGAAGCTTTCTTT. As protein: CASSPTPGRNEAFF.

This chain connects TRBV29-1 to TRBJ2-1; D is possibly TRBD2 (5 bases). The ends were cut back, 2 bases at V and 10 bases at J, with 9 bases in the middle. Germline V gene data show CDR1 as SQVTM and CDR2 as ANQGSEA. The CDR3 runs to 11 residues. The DNA of the CDR3 is TGCAGCGTTGAATCCGGGAACGAGCAGTTCTTC. Its translation: CSVESGNEQFF.

The chain has TRBV5-1 and TRBJ2-5; 8 positions match TRBD2. The DNA end is more similar to TRBJ2-7, so the J call may be wrong. CDR3 length: 14 residues. CDR1 is SGHRS, CDR2 YFSETQ, per germline. The CDR3, as DNA: TGCGCCAGCAGCTTTGGGACTAGAATCTACGAGCAGTACTTC. It translates to CASSFGTRIYEQYF.

CDR3 bases: TGTGCCAGCAGTTTAGCGGTACGCTCCTACGAGCAGTACTTC. Encoded protein: CASSLAVRSYEQYF. The rearrangement links TRBV28 to TRBJ2-7, with D hard to call. Per germline, CDR1 MDHEN and CDR2 SYDVKM. This CDR3 has 14 amino acids. Trimming took off 2 bases at V and 0 bases at J, with 8 bases between the two ends.

The CDR3 is CASSLAGGRSPVTDTQYF. The CDR3 DNA sequence: TGTGCCAGCAGCTTAGCGGGCGGGAGATCCCCTGTCACAGATACGCAGTATTTT. The chain couples TRBV13 to TRBJ2-3, with 7 nucleotides matching TRBD2. Germline assignment: CDR1 PRHDT and CDR2 FYEKMQ (reference sequence). This CDR3 spans 18 amino acids. V shed 1 base, J shed 2 bases, and the junction held 12 bases outside the gene matches.

The gene calls are TRBV13 and TRBJ1-1; D call uncertain. This CDR3 is built from 12 residues. Per germline, CDR1 PRHDT and CDR2 FYEKMQ (reference sequence). The V and J ends lost 6 bases and 6 bases respectively, with 11 bases between them. The CDR3 here is CASRYSQAEAFF. In nucleotides, the CDR3 is TGTGCCAGCAGATACAGTCAGGCTGAAGCTTTCTTT.

The genes are TRBV15 and TRBJ1-2; TRBD1 agrees at 10 bases. CDR3 length: 15 residues. Unmatched junction bases numbered 2, after V lost 0 bases and J lost 4 bases. Per germline, CDR1 LNHNV and CDR2 YYDKDF (reference sequence). CDR3 sequence: CATSRETGGSYGYTF. The CDR3 DNA reads TGTGCCACCAGCAGAGAGACAGGGGGCAGCTATGGCTACACCTTC.

This sequence joins TRBV27 and TRBJ1-2; the match to TRBD1 covers 9 bases. This CDR3 comprises 13 residues. V was clipped by 7 bases and J by 2 bases; unmatched bases: 2. The germline V gene encodes CDR1 MNHEY and CDR2 SMNVEV (reference sequence). CDR3 coding DNA: TGTGCCAGCAAAACAGGGGGCAACTATGGCTACACCTTC. Its translation: CASKTGGNYGYTF.